What follows are 16 T cell receptor beta chains derived from one specimen sequenced in a study of T cell repertoires in cytomegalovirus infection. Using its own MiXCR run on the reads, TCRdb lists one record per CDR3 protein. The sample lists more than 650,000 distinct CDR3 sequences; 35% were seen once. Sequenced material: PBMCs. These TCRs come from a human donor in good health (CMV status not recorded). Some clones in this sample may be carry-over from other donors' samples.

The chain recombines TRBV5-1 with TRBJ2-7; D is perhaps TRBD1 (5 bases). The V and J ends lost 0 bases and 3 bases respectively, with 13 bases between them. CDR1 and CDR2 from the germline V gene are SGHRS and YFSETQ. This CDR3 spans 15 amino acids. The CDR3 protein is CASSLGSGMVYEQYF. The CDR3 DNA reads TGCGCCAGCAGCTTGGGATCAGGGATGGTCTACGAGCAGTACTTC.

The CDR3 sequence: CASSVGTSGWGPQDTQYF. The CDR3, as DNA: TGTGCCAGCAGTGTCGGGACTAGCGGATGGGGGCCCCAAGATACGCAGTATTTT. J is TRBJ2-3 and V is TRBV6-1; 11 nucleotides match TRBD2. This CDR3 region has 18 residues. The ends lost 4 bases at V and 5 bases at J; junction bases unmatched: 14. CDR1 MNHNS and CDR2 SASEGT come from the germline V gene.

J is TRBJ1-4 and V is TRBV14; possibly TRBD1 for D (6 bases). Trimming removed 0 bases from V and 8 bases from J, with 13 bases in between. The CDR3 contains 15 residues. Germline loops: CDR1 SGHDN, CDR2 FVKESK. For the CDR3, the DNA is TGTGCCAGCAGCCAAGAGGCCGGGGGCGCCGAAAAACTGTTTTTT. It translates to CASSQEAGGAEKLFF.

The chain is built from TRBV20-1 and TRBJ2-5; 14 nucleotides match TRBD2. CDR3 length equals 16 residues. Germline assignment: CDR1 DFQATT and CDR2 SNEGSKA (reference sequence). With V trimmed by 5 bases and J by 1 base, 6 bases remained unmatched. The DNA of the CDR3 is TGCAGTGCTCAAGGGACTAGCGGGGGCATCCAAGAGACCCAGTACTTC. Protein sequence: CSAQGTSGGIQETQYF.

The gene calls are TRBV5-6 and TRBJ2-7; 11 nucleotides line up with TRBD1. CDR1 is SGHDT, CDR2 YYEEEE, per germline. J was trimmed by 2 bases and V by 3 bases; bases with no gene match: 7. This CDR3 is 16 amino acids long. The CDR3 DNA is TGTGCCAGCAGCTCCGGGACAGGGGGTGGCCCCTACGAGCAGTACTTC. Amino acid sequence: CASSSGTGGGPYEQYF.

The chain uses TRBV7-9 and TRBJ2-1; D unresolved. The CDR3 is 11 amino acids. CDR1 is SEHNR, CDR2 FQNEAQ, per germline (reference sequence). Trimming removed 8 bases at V and 13 bases at J, with 15 bases between. The CDR3 sequence is CASESVPYQFF. The CDR3 nucleotides read TGTGCCAGCGAGTCCGTACCATACCAGTTCTTC.

V is TRBV19 and J is TRBJ1-2; 7 nucleotides line up with TRBD1. With 4 bases clipped from V and 2 bases from J, the junction kept 10 bases outside the gene matches. This CDR3 is 16 amino acids long. CDR1 is LNHDA, CDR2 SQIVND, per germline (reference sequence). The DNA for the CDR3 is TGTGCCAGTAGTACCACCGGGACAGCGTCGAACTATGGCTACACCTTC. This translates into CASSTTGTASNYGYTF.

This clonotype was observed a few times. The genes are TRBV20-1 and TRBJ2-5; the D gene is possibly TRBD2 (5 bases). The germline CDR1 and CDR2 sequences are DFQATT and SNEGSKA (reference sequence). The CDR3 has 14 residues. The V end lost 5 bases, the J end lost 2 bases, and 15 bases lay between the germline ends. CDR3 protein: CSADRDSPQETQYF. The CDR3 nucleotides are TGCAGTGCTGACCGGGATTCTCCACAAGAGACCCAGTACTTC.

The chain uses TRBV5-6 and TRBJ1-1, with 7 bases that match TRBD1. V lost 4 bases, J lost 5 bases, and 8 bases stayed unmatched. This CDR3 has 14 residues. Germline V gene data show CDR1 as SGHDT and CDR2 as YYEEEE. CDR3 protein: CASSTRQGRTEAFF. Here the CDR3 DNA reads TGTGCCAGCAGCACGCGACAGGGACGAACTGAAGCTTTCTTT.

This sequence joins TRBV11-2 and TRBJ1-2; 8 bases fit TRBD1. V shed 4 bases, J shed 12 bases, and the junction held 7 bases outside the gene matches. The CDR3 loop spans 12 amino acids. Germline CDR1 is SGHAT and CDR2 is FQNNGV. In DNA form, the CDR3 reads TGTGCCAGCAGCTCGGACAGGGTCCAACACACCTTC. Protein: CASSSDRVQHTF.

The chain joins TRBV25-1 to TRBJ1-1, with 9 bases that match TRBD1. V lost 2 bases, J lost 0 bases, and 1 base stayed unmatched. The CDR3 extends over 15 amino acids. Looked up from germline, CDR1 is MGHDK and CDR2 is SYGVNS. This CDR3 reads CASSEGTGMNTEAFF. CDR3 DNA sequence: TGTGCCAGCAGTGAAGGGACAGGGATGAACACTGAAGCTTTCTTT. The whole variable domain, remainder taken from reference TRBV25-1 and TRBJ1-1, is EADIYQTPRYLVIGTGKKITLECSQTMGHDKMYWYQQDPGMELHLIHYSYGVNSTEKGDLSSESTVSRIRTEHFPLTLESARPSHTSQYLCASSEGTGMNTEAFFGQGTRLTVV.

The chain links TRBV7-8 to TRBJ1-1; D is uncertain. The ends were cut back, 7 bases at V and 5 bases at J, with 17 bases in the middle. Germline V gene sequence: CDR1 SGHVS, CDR2 FQNEAQ. The CDR3 covers 14 residues. The CDR3 sequence is CASILREGRTEAFF. CDR3 nucleotide sequence: TGTGCCAGCATATTAAGAGAGGGTCGAACTGAAGCTTTCTTT.

This clonotype has just a few counts. This sequence joins TRBV27 and TRBJ2-1, with D tentatively TRBD1 or TRBD2 (6 bases each). The CDR3 contains 15 residues. CDR1 and CDR2 (germline): MNHEY, SMNVEV (reference sequence). V was shortened by 5 bases and J by 5 bases, with 16 bases between the two germline ends. In DNA form, the CDR3 reads TGTGCCAGCAGTCCGCTGCGGAGGGACAACAATGAGCAGTTCTTC. The encoded protein is CASSPLRRDNNEQFF.

This chain joins TRBV20-1 and TRBJ1-1, with D uncertain. Trimming took off 0 bases at V and 8 bases at J, with 4 bases between the two ends. Germline V gives CDR1 DFQATT, CDR2 SNEGSKA (reference sequence). The CDR3 totals 10 residues. CDR3 DNA: TGCAGTGCTAGAGAAGGGGAAGCTTTCTTT. Residues: CSAREGEAFF.

The chain has TRBV7-6 and TRBJ2-6, with 8 bases that match TRBD2. CDR1 SGHVS and CDR2 FNYEAQ come from the germline V gene. V lost 1 base and J lost 0; bases outside the gene matches: 14. The CDR3 runs 21 residues. CDR3 DNA sequence: TGTGCCAGCAGCTTAGTTAGTTTACAGGGACTAGGGATCTCTGGGGCCAACGTCCTGACTTTC. Translating it yields CASSLVSLQGLGISGANVLTF.

Many counts were recorded for this clonotype. The V and J genes are TRBV12-3 or TRBV12-4 and TRBJ1-1; tentatively, D is TRBD1 (5 bases). The CDR3 is made up of 15 amino acids. Trimming stripped 7 bases from V and 6 bases from J, with 21 bases between. CDR3 DNA: TGTGCCAGCACTCAGATGACAGAGGGCTTCGCTGAAGCTTTCTTT. This gives the protein CASTQMTEGFAEAFF.